The entry below describes one T cell receptor (beta chain). Its matching antigen is unknown. The study ran its PCR with 60 Vbeta and 13 Jbeta primers. Data came from immunoSEQ multiplex PCR; TCRdb stores just in-frame clones and leaves some out. Of 190,000 or so clones in the sample, 65% to 85% were seen once. Germline V gene sequence: CDR1 KGHSH, CDR2 LQKENI. The CDR3 runs to 13 residues. Deletions cut 2 bases from V and 5 bases from J, with 9 bases between. This record comes from a study of cytomegalovirus exposure and HLA in healthy donors. About the study: Early release data held some 80 million unique TCRs from HLA-typed donors. General study results and limits: Roughly uniform sequencing depth across donors was assumed, possibly incorrectly.

The chain recombines TRBV18 with TRBJ2-5; a possible D gene is TRBD1 (6 bases). This clonotype originated in a boy younger than 10 in good health and CMV-seronegative. Input material: PBMCs. The CDR3 sequence: CASSPGGGETQYF. CDR3 bases: TGTGCCAGCTCACCAGGTGGGGGCGAGACCCAGTACTTC.